This passage covers 21 T cell receptor beta chains from one sample sequenced in a study of T-cell reconstitution after alpha-beta-depleted transplantation in children. The TCRbeta library incorporated unique molecular identifiers. TCRdb called the PCR reads again in MiXCR, with one record for every CDR3 protein. The top ten hold 25% to 30% of the sample, which has 440,000 or so distinct CDR3 sequences, around two fifths seen once. This specimen consisted of PBMCs, obtained before TCRalphabeta/CD19-depleted stem cell transplant. The receptor source for this set is a girl under 10 years old with aplastic anemia, due to receive a stem cell transplant.

This rearrangement joins TRBV11-2 to TRBJ2-5; 7 bases map to TRBD2. CDR1 SGHAT and CDR2 FQNNGV come from the germline V gene. J was trimmed by 9 bases and V by 0 bases; bases with no gene match: 7. The CDR3 spans 14 residues. In nucleotides, the CDR3 is TGTGCCAGCAGCTTAGATAGAGGACTAGGGGCCCAGTACTTC. This codes for CASSLDRGLGAQYF.

This clonotype has at least ten counts. The V and J genes are TRBV6-5 and TRBJ2-7, with D unresolved. The CDR3 consists of 15 residues. Between the trimmed V and J ends, which lost 2 bases and 0 bases, there was a span of 11 bases. CDR1 MNHEY and CDR2 SVGAGI come from the germline V gene. As DNA, the CDR3 is TGTGCCAGCAGTTACATCTACCAGAGCTCCTACGAGCAGTACTTC. Its protein is CASSYIYQSSYEQYF.

This clonotype was seen repeatedly, ten times or more. The genes are TRBV28 and TRBJ1-6; D remains unclear. The CDR3 is 14 amino acids. V lost 5 bases, J lost 0 bases, and 5 bases lay in between. Germline values: CDR1 MDHEN, CDR2 SYDVKM. CDR3 sequence reads: CASSTVSYNSPLHF. Written as DNA, the CDR3 is TGTGCCAGCAGTACAGTCTCCTATAATTCACCCCTCCACTTT.

In this sample, this clonotype turned up a few times. V gene TRBV7-6 combines with J gene TRBJ1-1; possible D gene TRBD1, 5 bases. The CDR3 runs 14 residues. Germline assignment: CDR1 SGHVS and CDR2 FNYEAQ. The V end lost 0 bases, the J end lost 3 bases, and 8 bases lay between the germline ends. The CDR3 here is CASSLARTHTEAFF. The CDR3 region has the DNA TGTGCCAGCAGCTTAGCACGGACACACACTGAAGCTTTCTTT.

The chain combines TRBV15 with TRBJ2-7; TRBD2 aligns across 7 bases. This CDR3 spans 14 amino acids. Trimming at V came to 0 bases and at J to 6 bases, leaving 5 bases not matched to a gene. CDR1 is LNHNV and CDR2 is YYDKDF in the germline V gene (reference sequence). CDR3 region: CATSRDNGGSEQYF. CDR3 nucleotides: TGTGCCACCAGCAGAGATAACGGGGGGTCCGAGCAGTACTTC.

The rearrangement joins TRBV6-5 to TRBJ2-1; unclear D gene. Germline-derived CDR1 and CDR2 are MNHEY and SVGAGI. The CDR3 length is 13 residues. V was clipped by 2 bases and J by 10 bases, with 12 bases between them. CDR3 sequence: CASSYDASREQFF. CDR3 coding DNA: TGTGCCAGCAGTTACGATGCCTCCCGGGAGCAGTTCTTC.

This clonotype was counted ten times or more. The chain combines TRBV12-3 or TRBV12-4 with TRBJ1-4; possibly TRBD1 for D (5 bases). Trimming stripped 2 bases from V and 8 bases from J, with 15 bases between. The length of the CDR3 is 15 residues. DNA of the CDR3: TGTGCCAGCAGTTTATCGGCAGCCGGGGACGAAAAACTGTTTTTT. It codes for CASSLSAAGDEKLFF.

The V call is TRBV5-3, the J call TRBJ2-1; D may be TRBD2 (5 bases). TRBV5-3 is known as an ORF, though its function is uncertain. The CDR3 length is 14 residues. The ends were cut back, 9 bases at V and 10 bases at J, with 23 bases in the middle. This chain's CDR3 is CAMSPGPRRSEQFF. CDR3 DNA sequence: TGTGCCATGAGCCCCGGGCCTAGGAGGAGCGAGCAGTTCTTC.

This clonotype was recorded many times. Written as DNA, the CDR3 is TGTGCCAGCAGCCCCGGTTTGGGAACCTACGAGCAGTACTTC. Encoded protein: CASSPGLGTYEQYF. The gene calls are TRBV13 and TRBJ2-7, with D hard to call. The CDR3 is made up of 14 amino acids. V was cut by 5 bases and J by 2 bases, with 13 bases left in between. In germline, CDR1 is PRHDT, CDR2 FYEKMQ (reference sequence).

The CDR3 reads CSAITRLAPLNEQFF. The CDR3 DNA follows: TGCAGTGCTATTACCCGACTAGCCCCACTTAATGAGCAGTTCTTC. The chain is built from TRBV20-1 and TRBJ2-1, with TRBD2 identical over 7 bases. The germline V gene has CDR1 DFQATT and CDR2 SNEGSKA (reference sequence). Trimming at V came to 4 bases and at J to 7 bases, leaving 13 bases not matched to a gene. The CDR3 spans 15 residues.

There are a few counts of this clonotype. The chain couples TRBV25-1 to TRBJ2-2; no firm D call. Germline lookup yields CDR1 MGHDK and CDR2 SYGVNS. CDR3 size: 14 residues. Trimming took 6 bases from V and 1 from J, leaving 9 bases between them. CDR3 in DNA: TGTGCCAGCAGCAGGCGAGGGAACACCGGGGAGCTGTTTTTT. Residues: CASSRRGNTGELFF.

This clonotype was observed many times. The chain links TRBV15 to TRBJ2-3, with 7 positions matching TRBD2. J gave up 4 bases and V 5 bases, and 12 bases lay outside the gene matches. CDR1 and CDR2 (germline): LNHNV, YYDKDF (reference sequence). The CDR3 extends over 16 amino acids. CDR3 sequence (DNA): TGTGCCACCAGCTCCTTAGCGGGCGCCACCCCAGATACGCAGTATTTT. Translated, it gives CATSSLAGATPDTQYF.

This sequence joins TRBV7-8 and TRBJ2-2, with TRBD2 matching 14 bases. Unmatched junction bases numbered 14, after V lost 5 bases and J lost 6 bases. CDR1 is SGHVS, CDR2 FQNEAQ, per germline. This CDR3 region has 19 residues. The chain's CDR3 is CASSTQGLAGVMWAGELFF. CDR3 coding DNA: TGTGCCAGCAGCACCCAGGGACTAGCGGGAGTCATGTGGGCCGGGGAGCTGTTTTTT.

The chain uses TRBV12-3 or TRBV12-4 and TRBJ2-1; weak D call: TRBD1 (6 bases). The germline V and J ends were trimmed by 3 bases and 4 bases, with 13 bases remaining between them. The CDR3 spans 15 residues. The CDR3 region is CASSFKQGSYNEQFF. CDR3 sequence (DNA): TGTGCCAGCAGTTTTAAGCAGGGGTCTTACAATGAGCAGTTCTTC.

This clonotype showed up many times. The chain joins TRBV29-1 to TRBJ2-1; TRBD2 agrees at 11 bases. The germline CDR1 and CDR2 sequences are SQVTM and ANQGSEA. This CDR3 is 16 amino acids long. The trim removed 4 bases at V and 7 bases at J, leaving 12 bases unmatched. This chain's CDR3 is CSVVSSGRTLWNEQFF. The CDR3 nucleotides are TGCAGCGTTGTTTCTAGCGGGAGGACCCTTTGGAATGAGCAGTTCTTC.

The J gene is TRBJ1-1, the V gene TRBV7-9; no firm D call. Germline V gene sequence: CDR1 SEHNR, CDR2 FQNEAQ (reference sequence). Trimming left V 5 bases short and J 8 bases short, with 15 bases between. There are 13 residues in the CDR3. The CDR3 nucleotides read TGTGCCAGCAGCCTCACTCGGGATATGGAAGCTTTCTTT. Protein product: CASSLTRDMEAFF.

CDR3 nucleotides: TGTGCCAGCAGCATGGGACTAGCGGGGGGGCAAGATACGCAGTATTTT. Translation: CASSMGLAGGQDTQYF. This sequence joins TRBV12-3 or TRBV12-4 and TRBJ2-3; 16 bases are a match to TRBD2. With 6 bases clipped from V and 5 bases from J, the junction kept 5 bases outside the gene matches. The CDR3 is 16 residues long.

This clonotype has just one count. In DNA form, the CDR3 reads TGCAGTACTTACGCAGGGTCCTATGGCTACACCTTC. Translated, it gives CSTYAGSYGYTF. The chain employs TRBV20-1 and TRBJ1-2, with TRBD1 as a possible D gene (5 bases). The germline CDR1 and CDR2 sequences are DFQATT and SNEGSKA (reference sequence). The CDR3 sequence is 12 residues long. V lost 8 bases and J 4 bases, leaving 14 bases between the germline ends.

This clonotype was seen only a few times. This sequence joins TRBV20-1 and TRBJ2-3, with D hard to call. Germline CDR1 is DFQATT and CDR2 is SNEGSKA (reference sequence). The V end was cut by 2 bases, the J end by 3 bases, with 12 bases between. The CDR3 consists of 14 residues. The CDR3: CSARLEYWTDTQYF. The CDR3 nucleotides are TGCAGTGCTAGACTTGAATATTGGACAGATACGCAGTATTTT.

The chain employs TRBV7-3 and TRBJ1-3; D is unresolved. The germline V gene encodes CDR1 SGHTA and CDR2 FQGTGA. The CDR3 contains 12 residues. V was cut by 1 base and J by 3 bases, with 1 base left in between. CDR3 amino acids: CASSLNGNTIYF. The DNA for the CDR3 is TGTGCCAGCAGCTTAAATGGAAACACCATATATTTT.

The V call is TRBV20-1, the J call TRBJ1-2, with TRBD1 matching over 7 bases. CDR3 length equals 14 residues. Germline V gene sequence: CDR1 DFQATT, CDR2 SNEGSKA (reference sequence). V shed 5 bases and J 4 bases; nucleotides not matched to a gene: 10. The CDR3 here is CSASPGGVGYGYTF. The DNA for the CDR3 is TGCAGTGCTTCACCAGGGGGAGTCGGCTATGGCTACACCTTC.